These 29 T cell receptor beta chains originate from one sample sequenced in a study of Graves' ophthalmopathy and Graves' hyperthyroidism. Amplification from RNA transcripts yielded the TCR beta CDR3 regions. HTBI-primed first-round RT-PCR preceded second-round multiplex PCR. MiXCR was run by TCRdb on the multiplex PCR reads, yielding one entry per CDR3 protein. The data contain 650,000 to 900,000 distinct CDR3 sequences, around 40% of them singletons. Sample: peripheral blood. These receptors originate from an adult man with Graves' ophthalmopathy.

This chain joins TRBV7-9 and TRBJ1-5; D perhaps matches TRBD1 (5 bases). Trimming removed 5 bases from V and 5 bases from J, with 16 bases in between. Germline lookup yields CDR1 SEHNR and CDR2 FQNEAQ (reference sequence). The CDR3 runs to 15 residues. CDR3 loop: CASSQVFGADQPQHF. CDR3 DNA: TGTGCCAGCAGCCAAGTATTCGGGGCTGATCAGCCCCAGCATTTT.

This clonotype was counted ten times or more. As DNA, the CDR3 is TGTGCCAGCCGACAGGACAGGAACACTGAAGCTTTCTTT. Amino acids: CASRQDRNTEAFF. The chain uses TRBV2 and TRBJ1-1; D is perhaps TRBD1 (6 bases). The V and J ends lost 8 bases and 1 base respectively, with 11 bases between them. This CDR3 is built from 13 residues. The germline gives CDR1 SNHLY, CDR2 FYNNEI.

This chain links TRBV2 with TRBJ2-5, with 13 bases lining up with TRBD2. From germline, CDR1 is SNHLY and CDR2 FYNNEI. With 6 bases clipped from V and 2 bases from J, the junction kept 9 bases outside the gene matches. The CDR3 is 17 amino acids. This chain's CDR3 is CASSQRGLAGRQETQYF. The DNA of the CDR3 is TGTGCCAGCAGCCAAAGGGGACTAGCGGGGCGTCAAGAGACCCAGTACTTC.

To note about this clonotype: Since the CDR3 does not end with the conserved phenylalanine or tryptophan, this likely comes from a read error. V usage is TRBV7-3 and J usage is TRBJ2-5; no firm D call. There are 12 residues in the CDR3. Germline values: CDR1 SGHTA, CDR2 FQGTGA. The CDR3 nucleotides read TGCGCCAGCAGCATGGATAGGGAGACCCAGTACCTC. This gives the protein CASSMDRETQYL.

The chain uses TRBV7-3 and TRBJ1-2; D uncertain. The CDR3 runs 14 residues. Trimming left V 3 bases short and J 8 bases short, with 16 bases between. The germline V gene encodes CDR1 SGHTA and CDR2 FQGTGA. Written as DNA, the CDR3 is TGTGCCAGCAGCTTGAACTCCGGCGCTGGGGGCTACACCTTC. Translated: CASSLNSGAGGYTF. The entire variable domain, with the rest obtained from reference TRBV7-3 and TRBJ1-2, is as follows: GAGVSQTPSNKVTEKGKYVELRCDPISGHTALYWYRQSLGQGPEFLIYFQGTGAADDSGLPNDRFFAVRPEGSVSTLKIQRTERGDSAVYLCASSLNSGAGGYTFGSGTRLTVV.

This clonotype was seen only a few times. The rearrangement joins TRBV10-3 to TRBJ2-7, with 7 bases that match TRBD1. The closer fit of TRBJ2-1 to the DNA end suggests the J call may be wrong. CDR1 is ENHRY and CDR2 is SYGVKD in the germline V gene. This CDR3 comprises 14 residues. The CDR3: CAIRTQGLDNEQFF. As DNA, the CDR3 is TGTGCCATCAGGACACAGGGGTTGGACAATGAGCAGTTCTTC.

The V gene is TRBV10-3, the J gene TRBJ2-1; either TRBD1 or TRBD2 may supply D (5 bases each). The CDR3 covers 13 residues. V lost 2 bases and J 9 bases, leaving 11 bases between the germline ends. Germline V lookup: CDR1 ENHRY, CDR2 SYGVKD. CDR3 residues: CAISEIRESEQFF. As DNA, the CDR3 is TGTGCCATCAGTGAGATCAGGGAGTCTGAGCAGTTCTTC.

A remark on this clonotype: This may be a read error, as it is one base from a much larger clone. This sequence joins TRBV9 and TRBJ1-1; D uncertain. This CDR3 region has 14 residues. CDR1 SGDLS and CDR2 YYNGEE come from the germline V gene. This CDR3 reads CVSSVALFGTEAFF. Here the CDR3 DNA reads TGTGTCAGCAGCGTAGCATTATTCGGCACTGAAGCTTTCTTT.

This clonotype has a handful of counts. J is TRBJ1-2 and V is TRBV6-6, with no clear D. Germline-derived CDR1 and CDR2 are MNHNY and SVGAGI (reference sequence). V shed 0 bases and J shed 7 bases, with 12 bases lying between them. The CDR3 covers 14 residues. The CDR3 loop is CASSYSLQLGGYTF. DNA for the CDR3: TGTGCCAGCAGTTACTCGCTCCAATTGGGTGGCTACACCTTC.

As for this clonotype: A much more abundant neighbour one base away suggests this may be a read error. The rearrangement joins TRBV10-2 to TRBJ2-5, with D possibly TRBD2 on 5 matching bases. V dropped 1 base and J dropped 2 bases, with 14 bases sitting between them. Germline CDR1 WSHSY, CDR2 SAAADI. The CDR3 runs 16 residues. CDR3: CASSELVARPQETQYF. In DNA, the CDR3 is TGCGCCAGCAGTGAGTTAGTAGCGCGACCTCAAGAGACCCAGTACTTC.

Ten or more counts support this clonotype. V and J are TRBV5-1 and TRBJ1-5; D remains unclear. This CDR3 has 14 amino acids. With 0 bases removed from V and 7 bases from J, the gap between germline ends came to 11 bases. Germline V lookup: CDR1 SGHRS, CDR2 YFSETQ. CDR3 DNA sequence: TGCGCCAGCAGCTTGGGTGCGGTAGGGCAGCCCCAGCATTTT. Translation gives CASSLGAVGQPQHF.

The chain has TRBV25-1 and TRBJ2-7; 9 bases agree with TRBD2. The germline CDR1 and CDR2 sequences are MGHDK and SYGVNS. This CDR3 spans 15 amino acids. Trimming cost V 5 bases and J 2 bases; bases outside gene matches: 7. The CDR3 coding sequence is TGTGCCAGCAGTTTAATTAGCGGGGGAGCCTACGAGCAGTACTTC. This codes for CASSLISGGAYEQYF.

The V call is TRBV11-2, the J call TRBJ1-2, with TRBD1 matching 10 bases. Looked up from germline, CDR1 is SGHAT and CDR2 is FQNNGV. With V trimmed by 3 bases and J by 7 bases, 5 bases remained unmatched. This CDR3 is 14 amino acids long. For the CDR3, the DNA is TGTGCCAGCAGCTTTGCCGGGACAGGGGTTGGCTACACCTTC. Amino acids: CASSFAGTGVGYTF.

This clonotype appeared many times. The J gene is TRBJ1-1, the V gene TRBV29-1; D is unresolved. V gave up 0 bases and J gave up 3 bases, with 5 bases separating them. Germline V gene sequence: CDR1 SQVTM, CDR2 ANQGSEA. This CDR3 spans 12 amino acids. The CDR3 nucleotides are TGCAGCGTTGAAGAGGAATACACTGAAGCTTTCTTT. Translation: CSVEEEYTEAFF.

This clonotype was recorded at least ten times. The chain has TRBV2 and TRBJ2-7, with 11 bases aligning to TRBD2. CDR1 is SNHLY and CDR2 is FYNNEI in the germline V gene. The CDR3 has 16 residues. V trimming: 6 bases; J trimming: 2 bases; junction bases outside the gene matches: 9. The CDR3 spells CASRDIAGGPPYEQYF. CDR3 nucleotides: TGTGCCAGCAGGGATATAGCGGGAGGGCCTCCCTACGAGCAGTACTTC.

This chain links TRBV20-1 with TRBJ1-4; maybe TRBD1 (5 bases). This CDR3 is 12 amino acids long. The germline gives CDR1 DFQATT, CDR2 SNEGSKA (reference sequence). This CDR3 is CRGGNNNEKLFF. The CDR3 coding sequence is TGCAGGGGGGGAAACAACAATGAAAAACTGTTTTTT.

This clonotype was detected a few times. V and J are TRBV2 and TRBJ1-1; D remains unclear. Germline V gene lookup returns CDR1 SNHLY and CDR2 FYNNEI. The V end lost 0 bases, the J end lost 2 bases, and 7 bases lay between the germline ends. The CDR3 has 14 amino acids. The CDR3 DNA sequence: TGTGCCAGCAGTGAAGCGCCGGATAACACTGAAGCTTTCTTT. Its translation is CASSEAPDNTEAFF.

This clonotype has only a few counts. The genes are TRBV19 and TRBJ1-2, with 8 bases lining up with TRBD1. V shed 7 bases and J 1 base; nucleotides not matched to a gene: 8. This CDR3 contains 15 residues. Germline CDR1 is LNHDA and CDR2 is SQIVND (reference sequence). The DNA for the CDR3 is TGTGCCAGTACTCTTAAGGACAGGGATAACTATGGCTACACCTTC. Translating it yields CASTLKDRDNYGYTF.

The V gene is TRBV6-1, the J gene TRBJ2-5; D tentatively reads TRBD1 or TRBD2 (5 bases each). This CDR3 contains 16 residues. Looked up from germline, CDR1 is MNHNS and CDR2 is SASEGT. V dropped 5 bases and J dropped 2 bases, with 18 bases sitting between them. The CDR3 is CASSYSFGTAQETQYF. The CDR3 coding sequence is TGTGCCAGCAGTTACTCATTTGGGACGGCACAAGAGACCCAGTACTTC.

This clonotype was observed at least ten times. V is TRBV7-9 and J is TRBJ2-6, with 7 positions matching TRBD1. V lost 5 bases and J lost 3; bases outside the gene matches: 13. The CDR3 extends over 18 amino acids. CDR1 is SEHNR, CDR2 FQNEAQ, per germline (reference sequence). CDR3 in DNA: TGTGCCAGCAGCGCCCAGACGACAGGGCGGGTTGGGGCCAACGTCCTGACTTTC. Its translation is CASSAQTTGRVGANVLTF.

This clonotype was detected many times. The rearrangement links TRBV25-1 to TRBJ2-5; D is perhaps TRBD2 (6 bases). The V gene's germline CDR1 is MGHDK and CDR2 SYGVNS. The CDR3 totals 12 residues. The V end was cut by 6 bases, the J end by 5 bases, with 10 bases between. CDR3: CASRVGGETQYF. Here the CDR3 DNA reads TGTGCCAGCAGGGTAGGAGGGGAGACCCAGTACTTC.

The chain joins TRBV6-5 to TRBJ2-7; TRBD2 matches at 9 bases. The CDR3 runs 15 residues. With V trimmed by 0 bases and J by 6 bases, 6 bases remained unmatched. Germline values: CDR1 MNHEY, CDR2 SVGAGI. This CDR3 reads CASSYSPPAGGEQYF. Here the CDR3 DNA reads TGTGCCAGCAGTTACTCCCCGCCAGCGGGAGGCGAGCAGTACTTC.

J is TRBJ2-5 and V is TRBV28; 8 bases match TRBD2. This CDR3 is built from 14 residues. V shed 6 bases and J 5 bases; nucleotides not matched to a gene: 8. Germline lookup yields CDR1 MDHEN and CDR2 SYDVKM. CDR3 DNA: TGTGCCAGCAGGGACGGGGGGGCTCGGGAGACCCAGTACTTC. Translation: CASRDGGARETQYF.

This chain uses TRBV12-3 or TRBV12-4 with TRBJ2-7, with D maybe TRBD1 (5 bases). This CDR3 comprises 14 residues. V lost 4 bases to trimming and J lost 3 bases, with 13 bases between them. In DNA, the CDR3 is TGTGCCAGCAGTTACCGACAGACGAGCTACGAGCAGTACTTC. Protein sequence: CASSYRQTSYEQYF.

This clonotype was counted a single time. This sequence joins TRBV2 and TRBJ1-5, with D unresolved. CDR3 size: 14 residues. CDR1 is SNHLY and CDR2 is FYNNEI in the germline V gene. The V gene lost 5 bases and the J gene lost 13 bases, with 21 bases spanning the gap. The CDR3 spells CASSLGSRQSNQHF. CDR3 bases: TGTGCCAGCAGTTTAGGTTCCAGGCAGAGCAATCAGCATTTT.

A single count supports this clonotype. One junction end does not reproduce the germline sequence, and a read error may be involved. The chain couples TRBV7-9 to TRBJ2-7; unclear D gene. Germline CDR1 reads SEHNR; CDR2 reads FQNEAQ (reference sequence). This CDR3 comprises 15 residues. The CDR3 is CANSLIAGSSYEQYF. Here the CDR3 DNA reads TGTGCCAACAGCTTAATAGCCGGCAGCTCCTACGAGCAGTACTTC.

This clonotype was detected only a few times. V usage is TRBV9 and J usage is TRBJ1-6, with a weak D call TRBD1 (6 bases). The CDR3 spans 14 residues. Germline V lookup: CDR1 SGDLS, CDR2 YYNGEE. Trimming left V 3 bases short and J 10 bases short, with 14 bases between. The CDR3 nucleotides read TGTGCCAGCAGCGACGGGGGGGCCTGGTCACCCCTCCACTTT. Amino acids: CASSDGGAWSPLHF.

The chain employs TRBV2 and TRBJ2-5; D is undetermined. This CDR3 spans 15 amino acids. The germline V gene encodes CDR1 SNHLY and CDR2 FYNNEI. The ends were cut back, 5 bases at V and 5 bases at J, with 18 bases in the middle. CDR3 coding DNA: TGTGCCAGCAGTTTTATTAGTGTGCCAGAGGAGACCCAGTACTTC. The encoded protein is CASSFISVPEETQYF.

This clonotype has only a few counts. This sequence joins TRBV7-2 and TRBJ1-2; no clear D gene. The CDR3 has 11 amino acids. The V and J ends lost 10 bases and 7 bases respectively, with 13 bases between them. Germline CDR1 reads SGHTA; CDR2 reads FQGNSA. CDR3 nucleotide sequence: TGTGCCACCTACGGTCTGGGTGGCTACACCTTC. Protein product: CATYGLGGYTF.